Sequencing of this T cell receptor (beta chain) was carried out in a study of cytomegalovirus exposure and HLA in healthy donors. Vbeta (60) and Jbeta (13) primers were used in the PCR. Here immunoSEQ multiplex PCR was the method, and the copy in TCRdb shows in-frame clones only, minus some. Counted here are around 100,000 clones, around four fifths occurring once; the ten biggest clones make up 6% to 8%. Study findings and constraints: In a later analysis, productive TCRs from donors in an Asian-associated ancestry cluster reportedly carried fewer N-insertions than the cohort mean.

This clone was observed once. Antigen unknown. The specimen was PBMCs. The source is a man between 25 and 39 years old in good health and CMV-seronegative.

Here the CDR3 reads CASSLAGPGGNTIYF. For the CDR3, the DNA is TGTGCCAGCAGTTTGGCAGGGCCAGGGGGAAACACCATATATTTT. This chain connects TRBV28 to TRBJ1-3, with D perhaps TRBD1 (5 bases). Germline V CDR1 and CDR2: MDHEN, SYDVKM. The CDR3 runs to 15 residues. V lost 3 bases and J 4 bases, leaving 13 bases between the germline ends.